What follows are 32 T cell receptor beta chains derived from one specimen sequenced in a study of a mutant IDH1 vaccine in newly diagnosed glioma. Time point reported: week 11, during vaccination. The study gave 300 ug of mutant IDH1 20-mer peptide per vaccine dose, with topical imiquimod. Their antigens remain unidentified. Sequencing was performed with immunoSEQ multiplex PCR; in TCRdb, only in-frame clones are kept and a portion is missing. The sample lists some 60,000 clones; 84% were seen once. The sequenced sample was PBMCs, obtained from a glioma patient whose treatment included an IDH1 peptide vaccine. Receptors were obtained from a man aged 25 to 40 with glioma.

The table lists this clone with a count of one. The chain couples TRBV5-6 to TRBJ2-3; D uncertain. Trimming took 1 base from V and 0 from J, leaving 9 bases between them. Germline V gene data show CDR1 as SGHDT and CDR2 as YYEEEE. The CDR3 covers 15 residues. The CDR3: CASSLYPRSTDTQYF. The CDR3 coding sequence is TGTGCCAGCAGCTTGTATCCCCGAAGCACAGATACGCAGTATTTT.

The table lists this clone with a count of one. The chain uses TRBV28 and TRBJ1-2, with D uncertain. The CDR3 consists of 14 residues. V gave up 3 bases and J gave up 1 base, with 9 bases separating them. Germline CDR1 is MDHEN and CDR2 is SYDVKM. In DNA, the CDR3 is TGTGCCAGCAGTTTTATGGGGAATAACTATGGCTACACCTTC. It codes for CASSFMGNNYGYTF.

This chain joins TRBV27 and TRBJ2-3, with D hard to call. From germline, CDR1 is MNHEY and CDR2 SMNVEV (reference sequence). CDR3 length: 15 residues. V dropped 6 bases and J dropped 0 bases, with 13 bases sitting between them. The CDR3 DNA sequence: TGTGCCAGCAGCGTTCAGTACTCTAGCACAGATACGCAGTATTTT. It specifies CASSVQYSSTDTQYF.

J is TRBJ2-4 and V is TRBV2; the D gene is possibly TRBD1 (6 bases). Deletions cut 6 bases from V and 7 bases from J, with 13 bases between. From germline, CDR1 is SNHLY and CDR2 FYNNEI. This CDR3 spans 13 amino acids. This CDR3 is CASREGVNNIQYF. CDR3 bases: TGTGCCAGCAGAGAGGGGGTTAATAACATTCAGTACTTC.

The chain is built from TRBV27 and TRBJ2-7, with TRBD1 as a possible D gene (5 bases). Germline values: CDR1 MNHEY, CDR2 SMNVEV (reference sequence). The length of the CDR3 is 14 residues. The V and J ends lost 0 bases and 7 bases respectively, with 13 bases between them. This chain's CDR3 is CASSLSLGAGEQYF. CDR3 coding DNA: TGTGCCAGCAGTTTATCCCTAGGAGCAGGGGAGCAGTACTTC.

V usage is TRBV6-6 and J usage is TRBJ1-5; no clear D. The V end lost 1 base, the J end lost 1 base, and 5 bases lay between the germline ends. The CDR3 has 14 residues. Per germline, CDR1 MNHNY and CDR2 SVGAGI (reference sequence). The CDR3 loop is CASSYLGSNQPQHF. The CDR3 bases are TGTGCCAGCAGTTACTTGGGCAGCAATCAGCCCCAGCATTTT.

This rearrangement joins TRBV10-3 to TRBJ1-5; D might be TRBD1 (5 bases). The CDR3 has 15 amino acids. Germline lookup yields CDR1 ENHRY and CDR2 SYGVKD. The germline V and J ends were trimmed by 0 bases and 4 bases, with 10 bases remaining between them. The CDR3 reads CAISESLWGNQPQHF. CDR3 DNA sequence: TGTGCCATCAGTGAGTCTTTGTGGGGGAATCAGCCCCAGCATTTT.

The count of this clone is one. The V and J genes are TRBV10-1 and TRBJ2-1; 13 nucleotides match TRBD2. The CDR3 length is 16 residues. Germline values: CDR1 WNHNN, CDR2 SYGVQD (reference sequence). V trimming: 5 bases; J trimming: 6 bases; junction bases outside the gene matches: 7. The CDR3 coding sequence is TGCGCCAGCAGTCGTAGGACTAGCGGGAGTATCAATGAGCAGTTCTTC. This translates into CASSRRTSGSINEQFF.

The V and J genes are TRBV2 and TRBJ2-5; 9 nucleotides agree with TRBD1. The J call may be incorrect, as the DNA end agrees better with TRBJ2-7. CDR3 length: 15 amino acids. Germline CDR1 SNHLY, CDR2 FYNNEI. CDR3 sequence reads: CASSGTGFYSYEQYF. The CDR3 coding sequence is TGTGCCAGCTCCGGGACAGGGTTCTACTCCTACGAGCAGTACTTC.

CDR3 in DNA: TGTGCCAGCAGTTTATTCGAGCAAGGGGGTGGCTACACCTTC. Translation gives CASSLFEQGGGYTF. The chain joins TRBV28 to TRBJ1-2; D is possibly TRBD1 (6 bases). The CDR3 sequence is 14 residues long. Looked up from germline, CDR1 is MDHEN and CDR2 is SYDVKM. V was shortened by 1 base and J by 7 bases, with 13 bases between the two germline ends.

V is TRBV4-3 and J is TRBJ2-4; 11 nucleotides agree with TRBD2. V was pared by 4 bases and J by 6 bases, with 2 bases of the junction left unmatched. The CDR3 is 14 residues long. Germline assignment: CDR1 LGHNA and CDR2 YSLEER. This CDR3 is CASSPTSGANIQYF. The CDR3 nucleotides are TGCGCCAGCAGCCCGACTAGCGGGGCAAACATTCAGTACTTC.

This chain connects TRBV19 to TRBJ1-5; the D is unclear. CDR1 is LNHDA, CDR2 SQIVND, per germline (reference sequence). CDR3 length: 15 amino acids. The V and J ends lost 10 bases and 4 bases respectively, with 20 bases between them. For the CDR3, the DNA is TGTGCCACCCAACCCGCCGGACGGCTGAATCAGCCCCAGCATTTT. Its protein product is CATQPAGRLNQPQHF.

With respect to this clone: One end of the junction does not line up with germline, which may come from a read error. Other DNA sequences from this sample encode an identical CDR3 as well. V is TRBV18 and J is TRBJ1-5; 7 nucleotides agree with TRBD1. The CDR3 length is 16 residues. Germline CDR1 KGHSH, CDR2 LQKENI. The CDR3 sequence: CASSPGPGGSNQPQHF. The CDR3 nucleotides read TGTGCCAGCTCACCAGGGCCAGGGGGTAGCAATCAGCCCCAGCACTTT.

The chain links TRBV5-6 to TRBJ2-7; TRBD1 is a possible D gene (5 bases). The V end was cut by 0 bases, the J end by 3 bases, with 7 bases between. Germline V lookup: CDR1 SGHDT, CDR2 YYEEEE. The CDR3 runs 13 residues. Here the CDR3 DNA reads TGTGCCAGCAGCTTGGGCAGGGTCTACGAGCAGTACTTC. Encoded protein: CASSLGRVYEQYF.

The rearrangement links TRBV7-2 to TRBJ2-7; D may match TRBD1 or TRBD2 (7 bases each). From germline, CDR1 is SGHTA and CDR2 FQGNSA. This CDR3 is 15 amino acids long. The V end was cut by 5 bases, the J end by 7 bases, with 21 bases between. The CDR3 protein is CASSPQRNRGGEQYF. CDR3 sequence (DNA): TGTGCCAGCAGCCCCCAGCGGAACAGGGGAGGGGAGCAGTACTTC. The full variable domain, rest sourced from reference TRBV7-2 and TRBJ2-7, is GAGVSQSPSNKVTEKGKDVELRCDPISGHTALYWYRQSLGQGLEFLIYFQGNSAPDKSGLPSDRFSAERTGGSVSTLTIQRTQQEDSAVYLCASSPQRNRGGEQYFGPGTRLTVT.

The genes are TRBV28 and TRBJ2-7; tentative D call: TRBD2 (5 bases). This CDR3 has 12 residues. The germline V gene encodes CDR1 MDHEN and CDR2 SYDVKM. Trimming removed 4 bases at V and 7 bases at J, with 11 bases between. The CDR3: CASSWFTREQYF. In DNA form, the CDR3 reads TGTGCCAGCAGTTGGTTCACTAGGGAGCAGTACTTC. Drawing the rest from reference TRBV28 and TRBJ2-7, the complete variable domain is DVKVTQSSRYLVKRTGEKVFLECVQDMDHENMFWYRQDPGLGLRLIYFSYDVKMKEKGDIPEGYSVSREKKERFSLILESASTNQTSMYLCASSWFTREQYFGPGTRLTVT.

J is TRBJ2-7 and V is TRBV5-6; the D is unclear. Trimming left V 3 bases short and J 1 base short, with 8 bases between. The CDR3 extends over 13 amino acids. Germline CDR1 SGHDT, CDR2 YYEEEE. Here the CDR3 DNA reads TGTGCCAGCAGCTACTTCGGGTCCTACGAGCAGTACTTC. Its translation: CASSYFGSYEQYF.

The chain recombines TRBV21-1 with TRBJ2-1; TRBD1 is the table's D call, not checked against the DNA. TRBV21-1 is a listed pseudogene. The CDR3 contains 16 residues. The chain's CDR3 is CASSPEGDRGLDEQFF. As DNA, the CDR3 is TGTGCCAGCAGCCCGGAAGGGGACAGGGGGCTGGATGAGCAGTTCTTC.

The chain has TRBV5-1 and TRBJ1-1; weak D call: TRBD1 (6 bases). V dropped 2 bases and J dropped 1 base, with 12 bases sitting between them. This CDR3 contains 15 residues. Germline V gives CDR1 SGHRS, CDR2 YFSETQ. CDR3 DNA sequence: TGCGCCAGCAGCTTACGGACAGCTAAGAACACTGAAGCTTTCTTT. This gives the protein CASSLRTAKNTEAFF.

The J gene is TRBJ2-2, the V gene TRBV27; D gene uncertain. The CDR3 covers 16 residues. Trimming cost V 3 bases and J 0 bases, with 11 bases left between them. Germline CDR1 MNHEY, CDR2 SMNVEV (reference sequence). The DNA of the CDR3 is TGTGCCAGCAGTTTCGAGGACCCCGCGAACACCGGGGAGCTGTTTTTT. Its translation is CASSFEDPANTGELFF.

The V gene is TRBV6-6, the J gene TRBJ2-7; D not certain. The CDR3 contains 14 residues. The ends were cut back, 0 bases at V and 2 bases at J, with 8 bases in the middle. From germline, CDR1 is MNHNY and CDR2 SVGAGI (reference sequence). In DNA form, the CDR3 reads TGTGCCAGCAGTTACTCGGAGATTACCTACGAGCAGTACTTC. It specifies CASSYSEITYEQYF.

The J gene is TRBJ1-2, the V gene TRBV28, with 8 bases fitting TRBD1. V was pared by 1 base and J by 3 bases, with 7 bases of the junction left unmatched. Germline-derived CDR1 and CDR2 are MDHEN and SYDVKM. This CDR3 contains 16 residues. The CDR3 DNA reads as TGTGCCAGCAGTTTATACGGGCCGACAGGGGACTATGGCTACACCTTC. This sequence encodes CASSLYGPTGDYGYTF.

On this clone: The junction does not match germline at one end; this may be a read error. The V gene is TRBV5-6, the J gene TRBJ2-7; either TRBD1 or TRBD2 may fit D (5 bases each). The germline V gene encodes CDR1 SGHDT and CDR2 YYEEEE. The CDR3 runs to 13 residues. Here the CDR3 DNA reads TGTGCCAGCAGTTTGGGACCCTTGGGCGAGCAGTACTTC. It is translated as CASSLGPLGEQYF.

The chain combines TRBV7-8 with TRBJ2-3, with 11 nucleotides matching TRBD2. The CDR3 is 18 residues long. Germline V gene lookup returns CDR1 SGHVS and CDR2 FQNEAQ. After removal of 5 bases from V and 5 bases from J, the junction contained 15 bases not matched to a gene. The CDR3 sequence: CASSTLAGGFPSGDTQYF. The CDR3 DNA reads as TGTGCCAGCAGCACCCTAGCGGGGGGTTTCCCCTCCGGAGATACGCAGTATTTT.

The count of this clone is one. The rearrangement uses TRBV5-8 and TRBJ1-1, with TRBD1 identical over 11 bases. Germline V CDR1 and CDR2: SGHTS, YDEGEE. This CDR3 contains 14 residues. The junction had 4 bases not matched to a gene; V was cut back by 4 bases and J by 5 bases. CDR3 loop: CASSTGQGGTEAFF. In nucleotides, the CDR3 is TGTGCCAGCAGCACGGGACAGGGGGGAACTGAAGCTTTCTTT.

This clone was seen only a few times. The chain carries TRBV9 and TRBJ1-1; D uncertain. The V end was cut by 4 bases, the J end by 0 bases, with 10 bases between. Germline values: CDR1 SGDLS, CDR2 YYNGEE. The CDR3 extends over 14 amino acids. CDR3 amino acids: CASSSAGLNTEAFF. DNA for the CDR3: TGTGCCAGCAGCTCCGCCGGGTTGAACACTGAAGCTTTCTTT. Filled out from reference TRBV9 and TRBJ1-1, the complete variable domain reads DSGVTQTPKHLITATGQRVTLRCSPRSGDLSVYWYQQSLDQGLQFLIQYYNGEERAKGNILERFSAQQFPDLHSELNLSSLELGDSALYFCASSSAGLNTEAFFGQGTRLTVV.

This chain uses TRBV7-2 with TRBJ1-5, with D hard to call. The germline V gene has CDR1 SGHTA and CDR2 FQGNSA. V gave up 3 bases and J gave up 1 base, with 10 bases separating them. This CDR3 has 15 residues. In nucleotides, the CDR3 is TGTGCCAGCAGCTTTCAGGTTGCGAGCAATCAGCCCCAGCATTTT. The encoded protein is CASSFQVASNQPQHF.

This clone was seen a handful of times. The CDR3 sequence: CASSFTGNTEAFF. In DNA, the CDR3 is TGTGCCAGCAGCTTCACTGGGAACACTGAAGCTTTCTTT. The chain couples TRBV5-4 to TRBJ1-1, with unresolved D. The V end was cut by 2 bases, the J end by 1 base, with 6 bases between. The CDR3 loop spans 13 amino acids. The V gene's germline CDR1 is SGHNT and CDR2 YYREEE (reference sequence). Variable domain in full (rest from reference TRBV5-4 and TRBJ1-1): ETGVTQSPTHLIKTRGQQVTLRCSSQSGHNTVSWYQQALGQGPQFIFQYYREEENGRGNFPPRFSGLQFPNYSSELNVNALELDDSALYLCASSFTGNTEAFFGQGTRLTVV.

CDR3 DNA: TGTGCCTGGAGTATAGGGTATAGCACTGAAGCTTTCTTT. Protein sequence: CAWSIGYSTEAFF. The V and J genes are TRBV30 and TRBJ1-1, with D hard to call. Germline V gene data show CDR1 as GTSNPN and CDR2 as SVGIG (reference sequence). The CDR3 consists of 13 residues. Between the trimmed V and J ends, which lost 2 bases and 4 bases, there was a span of 11 bases.

This rearrangement joins TRBV28 to TRBJ2-3; no definite D call. CDR1 and CDR2 (germline): MDHEN, SYDVKM. This CDR3 region has 14 residues. The V end lost 5 bases, the J end lost 7 bases, and 16 bases lay between the germline ends. The CDR3 reads CASSLELGMNTQYF. The CDR3 DNA is TGTGCCAGCAGTCTGGAGTTGGGGATGAATACGCAGTATTTT.

This chain connects TRBV10-3 to TRBJ2-7, with a possible D match to TRBD1 (6 bases). With 9 bases removed from V and 3 bases from J, the gap between germline ends came to 21 bases. Germline V gene sequence: CDR1 ENHRY, CDR2 SYGVKD. This CDR3 is built from 15 residues. CDR3 loop: CAISSPDGTIYEQYF. The DNA for the CDR3 is TGTGCCATTTCTTCGCCTGACGGGACAATCTACGAGCAGTACTTC.

The rearrangement uses TRBV5-1 and TRBJ1-1; D is perhaps TRBD1 (5 bases). Germline V gene lookup returns CDR1 SGHRS and CDR2 YFSETQ. V dropped 0 bases and J dropped 0 bases, with 9 bases sitting between them. CDR3 length equals 15 residues. This CDR3 is CASSLGGIMNTEAFF. As DNA, the CDR3 is TGCGCCAGCAGCTTGGGGGGCATCATGAACACTGAAGCTTTCTTT.